Following are 21 T cell receptor beta chains from one sample sequenced in a study of radiation and T cells in renal cell carcinoma. The time point was: blood 2 weeks post-SBRT. Treatment defined: 15 Gy SBRT to primary tumor, nephrectomy 4 weeks later. Sequenced by immunoSEQ multiplex PCR; TCRdb stores in-frame clones only, minus some. The sample has 150,000 or so clones, around 90% seen once; the top ten hold about an eighth. Sequenced material: blood, taken from a patient whose treatment included radiotherapy and nephrectomy. Receptors originate from a woman between 45 and 60 years old with renal cell carcinoma.

The chain carries TRBV19 and TRBJ1-1; D gene uncertain. CDR3 length equals 14 residues. In germline, CDR1 is LNHDA, CDR2 SQIVND (reference sequence). V lost 5 bases, J lost 2 bases, and 12 bases lay in between. The DNA for the CDR3 is TGTGCCAGTAGTGCCGGACGTACTAACACTGAAGCTTTCTTT. This codes for CASSAGRTNTEAFF.

In this sample, this clone turned up a few times. The chain combines TRBV28 with TRBJ1-6; D perhaps matches TRBD1 (5 bases). The CDR3 spans 14 residues. V lost 7 bases and J 6 bases, leaving 13 bases between the germline ends. Germline V CDR1 and CDR2: MDHEN, SYDVKM. CDR3: CASIAGLINSPLHF. The CDR3 bases are TGTGCCAGCATCGCGGGACTCATTAATTCACCCCTCCACTTT.

The chain links TRBV5-1 to TRBJ1-1; D perhaps matches TRBD1 (6 bases). Germline lookup yields CDR1 SGHRS and CDR2 YFSETQ. The ends were cut back, 5 bases at V and 0 bases at J, with 11 bases in the middle. The CDR3 is 14 residues long. The CDR3 sequence: CASRGWTVNTEAFF. In DNA form, the CDR3 reads TGCGCCAGCAGGGGGTGGACAGTGAACACTGAAGCTTTCTTT.

V gene TRBV6-4 combines with J gene TRBJ2-3; the match to TRBD2 covers 7 bases. Germline loops: CDR1 MRHNA, CDR2 SNTAGT. V shed 4 bases and J 4 bases; nucleotides not matched to a gene: 8. The CDR3 extends over 15 amino acids. The DNA for the CDR3 is TGTGCCAGCAGTGGCATGGGGGGGTCATCAGATACGCAGTATTTT. Translating gives CASSGMGGSSDTQYF.

This chain uses TRBV11-2 with TRBJ1-3; 12 bases align to TRBD1. Losses at the gene ends were 8 bases for V and 9 bases for J; bases not matched to a gene: 5. The CDR3 consists of 13 residues. CDR1 is SGHAT and CDR2 is FQNNGV in the germline V gene. The CDR3 DNA follows: TGTGCCAGCGGGACAGGGGGCGGCGGCACCATATATTTT. Amino acid sequence: CASGTGGGGTIYF.

The chain recombines TRBV2 with TRBJ2-7; 7 positions agree with TRBD1. CDR1 is SNHLY, CDR2 FYNNEI, per germline. There are 13 residues in the CDR3. Trimming cost V 5 bases and J 0 bases; bases outside gene matches: 1. The CDR3 coding sequence is TGTGCCAGCAGTTGGGACAGCTCCTACGAGCAGTACTTC. This sequence encodes CASSWDSSYEQYF. Filled out from reference TRBV2 and TRBJ2-7, the complete variable domain reads EPEVTQTPSHQVTQMGQEVILRCVPISNHLYFYWYRQILGQKVEFLVSFYNNEISEKSEIFDDQFSVERPDGSNFTLKIRSTKLEDSAMYFCASSWDSSYEQYFGPGTRLTVT.

The genes are TRBV7-8 and TRBJ1-2; tentatively, D is TRBD1 (5 bases). The CDR3 extends over 15 amino acids. V lost 1 base, J lost 1 base, and 10 bases lay in between. Germline CDR1 and CDR2: SGHVS and FQNEAQ. The CDR3 region is CASSLGGAFNYGYTF. CDR3 DNA: TGTGCCAGCAGCTTAGGTGGGGCTTTTAACTATGGCTACACCTTC.

This clone was detected only once. The chain combines TRBV19 with TRBJ1-2; D is undetermined. The germline CDR1 and CDR2 sequences are LNHDA and SQIVND (reference sequence). Trimming took off 7 bases at V and 0 bases at J, with 12 bases between the two ends. The CDR3 is 14 residues long. In DNA, the CDR3 is TGTGCCAGTACCCCCGGCAGGCCTAACTATGGCTACACCTTC. This encodes CASTPGRPNYGYTF.

This sequence joins TRBV7-2 and TRBJ2-7; D tentatively fits TRBD1 or TRBD2 (7 bases each). The germline V gene encodes CDR1 SGHTA and CDR2 FQGNSA. Trimming took off 5 bases at V and 7 bases at J, with 15 bases between the two ends. CDR3 length: 13 residues. CDR3 amino acids: CASSAGGAGEQYF. The CDR3 nucleotides read TGTGCCAGCAGCGCAGGGGGGGCAGGGGAGCAGTACTTC. Full variable domain (remainder filled in from reference TRBV7-2 and TRBJ2-7): GAGVSQSPSNKVTEKGKDVELRCDPISGHTALYWYRQSLGQGLEFLIYFQGNSAPDKSGLPSDRFSAERTGGSVSTLTIQRTQQEDSAVYLCASSAGGAGEQYFGPGTRLTVT.

The chain has TRBV7-9 and TRBJ2-7; 12 bases fit TRBD1. Germline V lookup: CDR1 SEHNR, CDR2 FQNEAQ (reference sequence). After removal of 4 bases from V and 6 bases from J, the junction contained 7 bases not matched to a gene. The CDR3 is 15 amino acids. Written as DNA, the CDR3 is TGTGCCAGCAGCTCCACAAGGGACAGGGGGCTCGAGCAGTACTTC. This gives the protein CASSSTRDRGLEQYF.

The chain carries TRBV25-1 and TRBJ2-2; a weak D match, TRBD1 (5 bases). This CDR3 has 17 amino acids. V lost 0 bases and J lost 5, with 16 bases in between. Germline V CDR1 and CDR2: MGHDK, SYGVNS. In DNA form, the CDR3 reads TGTGCCAGCAGTGAATATCAGGGCGTAGGATGGACCGGGGAGCTGTTTTTT. Its protein product is CASSEYQGVGWTGELFF. Supplemented by reference TRBV25-1 and TRBJ2-2, the full variable domain reads EADIYQTPRYLVIGTGKKITLECSQTMGHDKMYWYQQDPGMELHLIHYSYGVNSTEKGDLSSESTVSRIRTEHFPLTLESARPSHTSQYLCASSEYQGVGWTGELFFGEGSRLTVL.

This chain connects TRBV6-6 to TRBJ2-2; D is perhaps TRBD2 (6 bases). In germline, CDR1 is MNHNY, CDR2 SVGAGI (reference sequence). The CDR3 is made up of 13 amino acids. With 7 bases removed from V and 5 bases from J, the gap between germline ends came to 11 bases. CDR3 sequence: CASTMEGTGELFF. The CDR3 DNA follows: TGTGCCAGCACTATGGAGGGGACCGGGGAGCTGTTTTTT.

The genes are TRBV10-3 and TRBJ1-1, with D hard to call. Trimming cost V 1 base and J 7 bases, with 10 bases left between them. Germline-derived CDR1 and CDR2 are ENHRY and SYGVKD. The CDR3 covers 13 residues. The CDR3 coding sequence is TGTGCCATCAGTGAGTACGGGGAGGGTGAAGCTTTCTTT. Its protein product is CAISEYGEGEAFF.

The chain combines TRBV28 with TRBJ2-7; no firm D call. The CDR3 is made up of 11 amino acids. Per germline, CDR1 MDHEN and CDR2 SYDVKM. The germline V and J ends were trimmed by 6 bases and 5 bases, with 8 bases remaining between them. The CDR3 sequence: CASSRNDEQYF. In DNA form, the CDR3 reads TGTGCCAGCAGCCGAAATGACGAGCAGTACTTC. Full variable domain (rest looked up from reference TRBV28 and TRBJ2-7): DVKVTQSSRYLVKRTGEKVFLECVQDMDHENMFWYRQDPGLGLRLIYFSYDVKMKEKGDIPEGYSVSREKKERFSLILESASTNQTSMYLCASSRNDEQYFGPGTRLTVT.

The chain is built from TRBV15 and TRBJ2-7, with D possibly matching TRBD2 (6 bases). The CDR3 has 15 amino acids. V was cut by 0 bases and J by 3 bases, with 12 bases left in between. The germline gives CDR1 LNHNV, CDR2 YYDKDF (reference sequence). The CDR3: CATSREGGANYEQYF. The CDR3 nucleotides read TGTGCCACCAGCAGAGAAGGCGGGGCCAACTACGAGCAGTACTTC.

This rearrangement joins TRBV30 to TRBJ1-5; a weak D match, TRBD1 (6 bases). CDR1 is GTSNPN and CDR2 is SVGIG in the germline V gene (reference sequence). Trimming left V 2 bases short and J 3 bases short, with 8 bases between. The CDR3 has 13 amino acids. The CDR3 sequence: CAWSRTDNQPQHF. CDR3 sequence (DNA): TGTGCCTGGAGTCGGACAGACAATCAGCCCCAGCATTTT.

The V gene is TRBV11-2, the J gene TRBJ2-5; unclear D gene. V was cut by 0 bases and J by 5 bases, with 13 bases left in between. The CDR3 loop spans 15 amino acids. Germline CDR1 and CDR2: SGHAT and FQNNGV. The CDR3 loop reads CASSLDSGVGETQYF. The CDR3 nucleotides read TGTGCCAGCAGCTTAGACTCAGGCGTCGGGGAGACCCAGTACTTC.

The chain is built from TRBV7-2 and TRBJ2-3; D might be TRBD1 (6 bases). The CDR3 loop spans 17 amino acids. V lost 5 bases, J lost 5 bases, and 23 bases lay in between. Germline CDR1 reads SGHTA; CDR2 reads FQGNSA. The CDR3 coding sequence is TGTGCCAGCAGCCCTACCGTGGTCAGGGGTCTCCTAGATACGCAGTATTTT. It translates to CASSPTVVRGLLDTQYF.

The CDR3 loop reads CASSIDGQETQYF. The CDR3 nucleotides are TGTGCCAGTAGTATTGACGGCCAAGAGACCCAGTACTTC. The chain couples TRBV19 to TRBJ2-5; no reliable D call. The length of the CDR3 is 13 residues. Trimming removed 3 bases from V and 1 base from J, with 6 bases in between. CDR1 is LNHDA and CDR2 is SQIVND in the germline V gene (reference sequence).

The chain is built from TRBV2 and TRBJ1-1; D not certain. The CDR3 has 14 amino acids. The V end lost 4 bases, the J end lost 1 base, and 10 bases lay between the germline ends. Per the germline V gene, CDR1 is SNHLY and CDR2 is FYNNEI. The CDR3 protein is CASSVVQKNTEAFF. In nucleotides, the CDR3 is TGTGCCAGCAGTGTGGTTCAGAAGAACACTGAAGCTTTCTTT.

Worth noting for this clone: An end of the junction differs from the germline gene, which may be a read error. The V and J genes are TRBV7-2 and TRBJ2-4; no reliable D call. The CDR3 is made up of 13 amino acids. In germline, CDR1 is SGHTA, CDR2 FQGNSA. The CDR3 DNA sequence: TGTGCCAGCAGCTTAAGTCCCAACAACATTCAGTACTTC. Its protein product is CASSLSPNNIQYF.